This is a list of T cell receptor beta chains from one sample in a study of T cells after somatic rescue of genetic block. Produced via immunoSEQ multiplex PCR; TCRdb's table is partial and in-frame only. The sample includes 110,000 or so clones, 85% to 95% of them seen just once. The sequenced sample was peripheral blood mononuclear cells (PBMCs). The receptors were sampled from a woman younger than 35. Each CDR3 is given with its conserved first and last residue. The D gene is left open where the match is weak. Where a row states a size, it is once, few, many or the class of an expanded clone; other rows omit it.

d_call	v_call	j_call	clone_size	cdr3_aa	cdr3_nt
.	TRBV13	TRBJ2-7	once	CASSPQGNEQYF	TGTGCCAGCAGCCCCCAGGGAAACGAGCAGTACTTC
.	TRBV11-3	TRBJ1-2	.	CASSFLRNSYGYTF	TGTGCCAGCAGCTTCTTGAGGAATTCATATGGCTACACCTTC
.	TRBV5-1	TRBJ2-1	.	CASSPGQEKQFF	TGCGCCAGCAGCCCCGGACAAGAGAAGCAGTTCTTC
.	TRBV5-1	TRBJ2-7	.	CASSLEGGEQYF	TGCGCCAGCAGCTTGGAAGGGGGCGAGCAGTACTTC
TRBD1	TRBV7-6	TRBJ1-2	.	CASSPGQHYGYTF	TGTGCCAGCAGCCCGGGACAGCACTATGGCTACACCTTC
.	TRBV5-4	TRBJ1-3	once	CASSLGPDGAIYF	TGTGCCAGCAGCTTGGGTCCAGACGGGGCCATATATTTT
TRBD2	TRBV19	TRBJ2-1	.	CASSIVGGSNEQFF	TGTGCCAGTAGTATAGTGGGAGGGTCCAATGAGCAGTTCTTC
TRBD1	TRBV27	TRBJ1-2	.	CASRAGQFYGYTF	TGTGCCAGTAGGGCGGGACAGTTCTATGGCTACACCTTC
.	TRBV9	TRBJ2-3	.	CASSVEDTTDTQYF	TGTGCCAGCAGCGTAGAGGACACGACAGATACGCAGTATTTT
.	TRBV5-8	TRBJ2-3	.	CASSLGYSTDTQYF	TGTGCCAGCAGCTTGGGGTATAGCACAGATACGCAGTATTTT
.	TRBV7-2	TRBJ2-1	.	CASSLAGEQFF	TGTGCCAGCAGCTTAGCGGGTGAGCAGTTCTTC
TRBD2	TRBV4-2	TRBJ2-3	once	CASSLTSGGIWEDTQYF	TGTGCCAGCAGCTTGACTAGCGGGGGGATCTGGGAAGATACGCAGTATTTT
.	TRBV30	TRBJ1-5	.	CAWSAHGGNQPQHF	TGTGCCTGGAGTGCCCACGGAGGCAATCAGCCCCAGCATTTT
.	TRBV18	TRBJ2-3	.	CASSPRETQYF	TGTGCCAGCTCACCACGGGAGACGCAGTATTTT
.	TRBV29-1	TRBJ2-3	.	CSARLDDVDPSTDTQYF	TGCAGCGCCCGCCTGGATGATGTTGATCCTAGCACAGATACGCAGTATTTT
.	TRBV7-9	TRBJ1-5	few	CASSEQNQPQHF	TGTGCCAGCAGCGAACAGAATCAGCCCCAGCATTTT
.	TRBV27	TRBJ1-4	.	CASSLSVDEKLFF	TGTGCCAGCAGTTTATCAGTGGATGAAAAACTGTTTTTT
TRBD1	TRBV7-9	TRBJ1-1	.	CASSSLRTGVEAFF	TGTGCCAGCAGCTCCCTCCGGACAGGGGTAGAAGCTTTCTTT
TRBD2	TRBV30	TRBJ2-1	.	CAWMGRDEQFF	TGTGCCTGGATGGGGAGGGATGAGCAGTTCTTC
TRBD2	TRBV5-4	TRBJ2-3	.	CASSFELAVTDTQYF	TGTGCCAGCAGCTTTGAACTAGCGGTCACAGATACGCAGTATTTT
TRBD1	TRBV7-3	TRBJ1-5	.	CASSADRDQPQHF	TGTGCCAGCAGCGCTGACAGGGACCAGCCCCAGCATTTT
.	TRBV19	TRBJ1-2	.	CASSPAQAIGYTF	TGTGCCAGTAGTCCGGCCCAGGCGATAGGCTACACCTTC